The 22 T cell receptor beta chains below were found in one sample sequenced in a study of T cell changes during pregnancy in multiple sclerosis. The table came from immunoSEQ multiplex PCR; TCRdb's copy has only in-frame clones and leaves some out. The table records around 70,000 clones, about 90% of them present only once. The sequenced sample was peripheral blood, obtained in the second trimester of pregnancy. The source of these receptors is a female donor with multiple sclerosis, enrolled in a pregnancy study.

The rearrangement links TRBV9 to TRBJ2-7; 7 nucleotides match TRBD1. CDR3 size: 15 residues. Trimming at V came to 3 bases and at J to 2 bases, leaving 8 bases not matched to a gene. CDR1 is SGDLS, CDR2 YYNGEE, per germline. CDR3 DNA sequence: TGTGCCAGCAGCGCTCGGACAGGCCTGACCTACGAGCAGTACTTC. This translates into CASSARTGLTYEQYF. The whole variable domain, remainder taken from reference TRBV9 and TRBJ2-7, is DSGVTQTPKHLITATGQRVTLRCSPRSGDLSVYWYQQSLDQGLQFLIQYYNGEERAKGNILERFSAQQFPDLHSELNLSSLELGDSALYFCASSARTGLTYEQYFGPGTRLTVT.

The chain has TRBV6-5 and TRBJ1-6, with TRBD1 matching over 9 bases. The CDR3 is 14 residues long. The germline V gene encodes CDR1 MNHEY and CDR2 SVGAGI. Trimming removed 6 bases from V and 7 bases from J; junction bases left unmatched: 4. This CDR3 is CASSPGQGNSPLHF. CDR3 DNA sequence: TGTGCCAGCAGCCCTGGACAGGGGAATTCACCCCTCCACTTT.

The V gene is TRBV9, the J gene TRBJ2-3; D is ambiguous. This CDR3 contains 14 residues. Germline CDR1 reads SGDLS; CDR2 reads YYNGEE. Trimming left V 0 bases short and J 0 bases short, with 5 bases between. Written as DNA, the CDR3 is TGTGCCAGCAGCGTAGGAGGAAGCACAGATACGCAGTATTTT. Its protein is CASSVGGSTDTQYF.

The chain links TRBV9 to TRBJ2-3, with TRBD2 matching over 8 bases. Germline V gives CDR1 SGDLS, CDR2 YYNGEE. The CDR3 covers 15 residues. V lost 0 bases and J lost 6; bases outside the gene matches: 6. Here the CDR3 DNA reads TGTGCCAGCAGCGTAGAAGATAGCGGGGAGGATACGCAGTATTTT. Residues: CASSVEDSGEDTQYF.

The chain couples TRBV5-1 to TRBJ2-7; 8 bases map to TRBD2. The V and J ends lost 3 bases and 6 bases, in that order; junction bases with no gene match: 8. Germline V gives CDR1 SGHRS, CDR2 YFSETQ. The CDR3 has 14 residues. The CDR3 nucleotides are TGCGCCAGCAGCTCTAATCGCGCGGGGGGCGAGCAGTACTTC. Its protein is CASSSNRAGGEQYF.

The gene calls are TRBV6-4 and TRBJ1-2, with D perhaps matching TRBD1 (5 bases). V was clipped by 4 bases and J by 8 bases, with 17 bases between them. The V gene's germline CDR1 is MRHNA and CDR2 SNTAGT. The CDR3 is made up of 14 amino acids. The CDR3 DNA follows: TGTGCCAGCAGTGCAACAGGTTCCCAGGGAGGCTACACCTTC. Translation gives CASSATGSQGGYTF.

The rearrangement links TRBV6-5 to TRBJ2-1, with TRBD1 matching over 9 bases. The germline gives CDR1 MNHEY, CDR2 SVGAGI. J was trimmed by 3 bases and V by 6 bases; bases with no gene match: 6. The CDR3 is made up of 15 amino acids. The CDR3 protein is CASRLTGGSYNEQFF. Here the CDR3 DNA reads TGTGCCAGCAGACTCACAGGGGGCAGCTACAATGAGCAGTTCTTC.

The chain's CDR3 is CASSYRGNIQYF. CDR3 in DNA: TGTGCCAGCAGTTACAGGGGGAACATTCAGTACTTC. V gene TRBV28 combines with J gene TRBJ2-4, with TRBD1 matching over 8 bases. Germline lookup yields CDR1 MDHEN and CDR2 SYDVKM. Trimming cost V 4 bases and J 7 bases; bases outside gene matches: 0. The CDR3 length is 12 residues.

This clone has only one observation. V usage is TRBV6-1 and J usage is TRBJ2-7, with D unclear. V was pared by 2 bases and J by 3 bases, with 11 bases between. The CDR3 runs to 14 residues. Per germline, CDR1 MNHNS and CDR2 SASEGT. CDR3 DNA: TGTGCCAGCAGTGAAAGACCGAGGTTCTACGAGCAGTACTTC. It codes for CASSERPRFYEQYF.

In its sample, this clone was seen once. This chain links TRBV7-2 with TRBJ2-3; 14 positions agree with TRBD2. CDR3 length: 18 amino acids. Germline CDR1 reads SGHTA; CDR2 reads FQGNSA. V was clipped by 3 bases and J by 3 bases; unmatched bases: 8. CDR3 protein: CASSLAPWTSGGTDTQYF. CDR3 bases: TGTGCCAGCAGCTTGGCACCCTGGACTAGCGGGGGGACAGATACGCAGTATTTT.

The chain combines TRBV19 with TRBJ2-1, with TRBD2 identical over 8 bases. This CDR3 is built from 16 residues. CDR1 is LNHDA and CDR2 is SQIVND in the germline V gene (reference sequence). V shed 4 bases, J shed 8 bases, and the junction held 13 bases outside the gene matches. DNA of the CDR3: TGTGCCAGTAGTACTCTCGGGGGGGCCCCTTCGGATGAGCAGTTCTTC. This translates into CASSTLGGAPSDEQFF.

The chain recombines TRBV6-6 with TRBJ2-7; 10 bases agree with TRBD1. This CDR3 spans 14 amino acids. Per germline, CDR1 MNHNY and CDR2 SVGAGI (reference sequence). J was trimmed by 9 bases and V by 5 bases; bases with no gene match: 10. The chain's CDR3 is CASSPGTGVRGQYF. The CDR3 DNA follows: TGTGCCAGCAGTCCCGGGACAGGGGTGAGAGGGCAGTACTTC.

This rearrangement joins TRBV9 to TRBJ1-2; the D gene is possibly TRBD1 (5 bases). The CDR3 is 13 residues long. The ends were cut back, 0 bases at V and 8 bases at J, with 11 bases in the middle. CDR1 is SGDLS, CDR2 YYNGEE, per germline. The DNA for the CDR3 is TGTGCCAGCAGCGTAGAGTTGGGGGGAGGCTACACCTTC. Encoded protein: CASSVELGGGYTF.

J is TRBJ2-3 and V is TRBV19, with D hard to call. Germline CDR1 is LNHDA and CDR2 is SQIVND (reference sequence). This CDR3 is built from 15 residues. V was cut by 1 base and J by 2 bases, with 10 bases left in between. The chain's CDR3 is CASSIGPQSTDTQYF. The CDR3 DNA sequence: TGTGCCAGTAGTATAGGTCCACAGTCCACAGATACGCAGTATTTT.

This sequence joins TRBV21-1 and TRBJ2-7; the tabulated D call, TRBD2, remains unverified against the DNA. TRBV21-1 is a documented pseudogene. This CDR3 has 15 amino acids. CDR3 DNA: TGTGCCAGCAGCAAACTAGCTAGCAGCCCCTACGAGCAGTACTTC. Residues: CASSKLASSPYEQYF.

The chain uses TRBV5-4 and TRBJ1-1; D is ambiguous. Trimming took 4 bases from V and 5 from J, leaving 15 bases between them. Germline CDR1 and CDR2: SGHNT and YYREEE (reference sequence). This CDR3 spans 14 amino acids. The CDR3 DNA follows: TGTGCCAGCAGCCCCCCCCAAGCGGGAACTGAAGCTTTCTTT. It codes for CASSPPQAGTEAFF. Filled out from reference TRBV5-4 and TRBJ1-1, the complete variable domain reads ETGVTQSPTHLIKTRGQQVTLRCSSQSGHNTVSWYQQALGQGPQFIFQYYREEENGRGNFPPRFSGLQFPNYSSELNVNALELDDSALYLCASSPPQAGTEAFFGQGTRLTVV.

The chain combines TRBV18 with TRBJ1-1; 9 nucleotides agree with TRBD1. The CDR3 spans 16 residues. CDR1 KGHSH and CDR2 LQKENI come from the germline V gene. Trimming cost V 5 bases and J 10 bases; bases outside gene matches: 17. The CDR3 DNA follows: TGTGCCAGCTCAACATCTATGGGACAGGGAGTTTTTTCAGCTTTCTTT. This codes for CASSTSMGQGVFSAFF.

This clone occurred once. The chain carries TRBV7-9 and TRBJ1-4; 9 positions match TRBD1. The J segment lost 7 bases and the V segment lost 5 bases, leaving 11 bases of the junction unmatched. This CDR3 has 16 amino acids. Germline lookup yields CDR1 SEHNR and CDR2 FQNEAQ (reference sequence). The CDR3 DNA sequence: TGTGCCAGCAGCCGGCGATCGGGACAGGGAGGTGAAAAACTGTTTTTT. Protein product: CASSRRSGQGGEKLFF.

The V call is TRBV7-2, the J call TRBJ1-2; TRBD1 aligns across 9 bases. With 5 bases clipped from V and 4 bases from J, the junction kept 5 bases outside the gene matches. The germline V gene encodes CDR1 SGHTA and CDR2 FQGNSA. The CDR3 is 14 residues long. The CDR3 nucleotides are TGTGCCAGCAGCCCTATGACAGGGGGCTATGGCTACACCTTC. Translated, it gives CASSPMTGGYGYTF.

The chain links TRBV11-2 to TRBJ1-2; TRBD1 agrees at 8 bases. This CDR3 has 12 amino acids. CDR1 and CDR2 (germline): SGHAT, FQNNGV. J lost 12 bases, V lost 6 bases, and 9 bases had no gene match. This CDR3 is CASSSDRVENTF. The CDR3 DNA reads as TGTGCCAGCAGTTCGGACAGGGTCGAGAACACCTTC.

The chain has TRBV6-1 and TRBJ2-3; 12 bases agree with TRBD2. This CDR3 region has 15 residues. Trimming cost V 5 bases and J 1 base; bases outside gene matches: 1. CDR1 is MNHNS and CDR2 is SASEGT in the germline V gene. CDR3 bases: TGTGCCAGCAGTCGGACTAGCGGGGGCACAGATACGCAGTATTTT. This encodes CASSRTSGGTDTQYF.

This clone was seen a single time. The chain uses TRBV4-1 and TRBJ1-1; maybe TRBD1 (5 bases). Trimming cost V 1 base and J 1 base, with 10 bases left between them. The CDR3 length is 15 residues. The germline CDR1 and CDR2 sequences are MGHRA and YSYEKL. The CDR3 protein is CASSQGAQGNTEAFF. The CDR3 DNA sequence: TGCGCCAGCAGCCAAGGGGCTCAGGGGAACACTGAAGCTTTCTTT.